Below, 27 T cell receptor beta chains from the same sample are listed, as sequenced in a study of molecular identifiers for immune sequencing clone quantification. Using its own MiXCR run on the PCR reads, TCRdb lists one record per CDR3 protein. The sample records about 320,000 distinct CDR3 sequences, over 20% being singletons. Sequencing used naive CD8+ T cells from blood, with Jurkat cell RNA spiked in. The subset here: FACS-sorted CD8+CD4-CCR7+CD45RA+ naive T cells. Receptors originate from a human donor in good health. Some libraries in this study had Jurkat cell RNA spiked in.

In regard to this clonotype: This may stem from a read error, because a much larger clone lies one nucleotide away. V usage is TRBV28 and J usage is TRBJ2-7; 9 bases match TRBD2. CDR3 size: 16 residues. V was pared by 5 bases and J by 3 bases, with 11 bases of the junction left unmatched. Germline CDR1 is MDHEN and CDR2 is SYDVKM. For the CDR3, the DNA is TGTGCCAGCAGTCCCCATAGCGGGAGAATTGTCTACGAGCAGTACTTC. Its protein product is CASSPHSGRIVYEQYF.

This clonotype was counted many times. The chain uses TRBV7-9 and TRBJ1-4, with 8 bases fitting TRBD1. The germline gives CDR1 SEHNR, CDR2 FQNEAQ (reference sequence). J gave up 2 bases and V 5 bases, and 4 bases lay outside the gene matches. The CDR3 consists of 15 residues. CDR3 region: CASSTRQGTNEKLFF. The CDR3 DNA is TGTGCCAGCAGCACACGACAGGGGACTAATGAAAAACTGTTTTTT.

This clonotype was found many times. The chain couples TRBV29-1 to TRBJ1-1; D ambiguous. Trimming took off 3 bases at V and 0 bases at J, with 11 bases between the two ends. CDR1 and CDR2 (germline): SQVTM, ANQGSEA. This CDR3 has 14 residues. The chain's CDR3 is CSVDTGHLNTEAFF. The CDR3 DNA sequence: TGCAGCGTTGATACTGGGCACCTGAACACTGAAGCTTTCTTT.

This clonotype was found a few times. The rearrangement joins TRBV5-4 to TRBJ2-5, with TRBD2 matching 7 bases. CDR1 is SGHNT and CDR2 is YYREEE in the germline V gene (reference sequence). Trimming at V came to 3 bases and at J to 0 bases, leaving 2 bases not matched to a gene. This CDR3 spans 14 amino acids. CDR3 coding DNA: TGTGCCAGCAGCTCCGGACTAGACCAAGAGACCCAGTACTTC. Translation: CASSSGLDQETQYF.

This clonotype was detected ten times or more. This chain links TRBV7-9 with TRBJ2-7, with TRBD2 identical over 7 bases. The V segment lost 4 bases and the J segment 3 bases; nucleotides outside the gene matches: 9. CDR3 size: 15 residues. Germline CDR1 reads SEHNR; CDR2 reads FQNEAQ (reference sequence). The CDR3 DNA follows: TGTGCCAGCAGCTCGGACGTGGGCGGGGGCTACGAGCAGTACTTC. Translated: CASSSDVGGGYEQYF.

With regard to this clonotype: At one boundary the junction diverges from the germline segment, which might be a read error. The chain employs TRBV24-1 and TRBJ2-3; 10 bases are a match to TRBD1. Germline CDR1 reads KGHDR; CDR2 reads SFDVKD. This CDR3 is 15 amino acids long. The CDR3 bases are TGTGCCACCAGTGATTTGGACAGGGGGCCAGATACGCGGTATTTT. It codes for CATSDLDRGPDTRYF.

This clonotype was seen ten or more times. V usage is TRBV7-9 and J usage is TRBJ1-1; D is ambiguous. The germline V and J ends were trimmed by 2 bases and 4 bases, with 11 bases remaining between them. CDR1 and CDR2 (germline): SEHNR, FQNEAQ (reference sequence). The CDR3 covers 14 residues. The CDR3 region has the DNA TGTGCCAGCAGCTTACCGTTCAGCCTCACTGAAGCTTTCTTT. Translated, it gives CASSLPFSLTEAFF.

A note on this clonotype: A much larger clone sits a single nucleotide away, making a read error possible. The V call is TRBV5-1, the J call TRBJ1-1; D call uncertain. CDR1 is SGHRS and CDR2 is YFSETQ in the germline V gene. The CDR3 is made up of 14 amino acids. Trimming shortened V by 4 bases and J by 0 bases, and 10 bases separated the two germline ends. CDR3 nucleotides: TGCGCCAGCAGCCCCGAGATCATGAACACTGAAGCTTTCTTT. Its protein product is CASSPEIMNTEAFF.

Comment on this clonotype: A much more abundant neighbour one base away suggests this may be a read error. The gene calls are TRBV28 and TRBJ2-5; 7 nucleotides line up with TRBD2. CDR3 length: 16 residues. Germline CDR1 is MDHEN and CDR2 is SYDVKM. CDR3 residues: CASSSPTGTNERVQCF. DNA of the CDR3: TGTGCCAGCAGTTCACCTACCGGGACTAATGAGAGAGTCCAGTGCTTC.

In this sample, this clonotype turned up a few times. Given a much more abundant clone one base away, this may be a read error. Here the CDR3 omits its conserved ending phenylalanine or tryptophan, so a read error is the likely source. The chain carries TRBV7-6 and TRBJ1-6; D is perhaps TRBD1 (5 bases). V lost 5 bases and J lost 7, with 12 bases in between. This CDR3 has 14 residues. CDR1 SGHVS and CDR2 FNYEAQ come from the germline V gene. CDR3 region: CASSKGRSNSPLHS. CDR3 nucleotide sequence: TGTGCCAGCAGCAAGGGACGGAGCAATTCACCCCTCCACTCT.

This clonotype was seen at least ten times. The V gene is TRBV19, the J gene TRBJ2-6; 7 bases agree with TRBD2. The CDR3 runs 18 residues. Germline CDR1 is LNHDA and CDR2 is SQIVND (reference sequence). V shed 1 base and J 2 bases; nucleotides not matched to a gene: 8. The CDR3 reads CASSIGTRIGTGANVLTF. The CDR3, as DNA: TGTGCCAGTAGTATAGGGACTAGGATAGGCACTGGGGCCAACGTCCTGACTTTC.

The genes are TRBV20-1 and TRBJ2-3; TRBD1 matches 7 bases. Trimming removed 3 bases from V and 0 bases from J; junction bases left unmatched: 6. This CDR3 is built from 15 residues. Germline values: CDR1 DFQATT, CDR2 SNEGSKA (reference sequence). The CDR3 sequence is CSARWDSESTDTQYF. The CDR3 DNA reads TGCAGTGCTAGGTGGGACAGCGAGAGCACAGATACGCAGTATTTT.

This clonotype was seen repeatedly, ten times or more. The V call is TRBV25-1, the J call TRBJ2-1; maybe TRBD2 (5 bases). The V gene lost 4 bases and the J gene lost 3 bases, with 7 bases spanning the gap. The germline V gene has CDR1 MGHDK and CDR2 SYGVNS. CDR3 length equals 13 residues. The CDR3 sequence: CASSATSYNEQFF. DNA of the CDR3: TGTGCCAGCAGTGCCACTAGCTACAATGAGCAGTTCTTC.

This clonotype appeared many times. V and J are TRBV7-2 and TRBJ2-5; TRBD1 matches at 7 bases. Looked up from germline, CDR1 is SGHTA and CDR2 is FQGNSA. V lost 2 bases, J lost 0 bases, and 6 bases stayed unmatched. The CDR3 has 16 amino acids. This CDR3 reads CASSLRQGRYQETQYF. In nucleotides, the CDR3 is TGTGCCAGCAGCTTACGACAGGGCAGGTACCAAGAGACCCAGTACTTC.

This clonotype was seen at least ten times. The chain joins TRBV29-1 to TRBJ1-1; D is unclear. The CDR3 extends over 12 amino acids. V lost 3 bases, J lost 5 bases, and 10 bases lay in between. Per the germline V gene, CDR1 is SQVTM and CDR2 is ANQGSEA. CDR3 sequence reads: CSVETRMTEAFF. The CDR3 DNA follows: TGCAGCGTTGAGACCAGAATGACTGAAGCTTTCTTT. The complete variable domain, with remaining parts taken from reference TRBV29-1 and TRBJ1-1, reads SAVISQKPSRDICQRGTSLTIQCQVDSQVTMMFWYRQQPGQSLTLIATANQGSEATYESGFVIDKFPISRPNLTFSTLTVSNMSPEDSSIYLCSVETRMTEAFFGQGTRLTVV.

In its sample, this clonotype was seen a few times. This chain joins TRBV10-3 and TRBJ1-5; D is unresolved. The ends were cut back, 0 bases at V and 7 bases at J, with 16 bases in the middle. CDR3 size: 16 residues. Per germline, CDR1 ENHRY and CDR2 SYGVKD. As DNA, the CDR3 is TGTGCCATCAGTGAGTCGTGGTCCGGAACGGGACAGCCCCAGCATTTT. Encoded protein: CAISESWSGTGQPQHF.

At least ten counts were recorded for this clonotype. The rearrangement joins TRBV6-6 to TRBJ2-1; no definite D call. V was cut by 6 bases and J by 9 bases, with 9 bases left in between. Germline-derived CDR1 and CDR2 are MNHNY and SVGAGI (reference sequence). CDR3 size: 11 residues. Written as DNA, the CDR3 is TGTGCCAGCAGATACAGTTTTGAGCAGTTCTTC. Its translation: CASRYSFEQFF.

This clonotype was counted at least ten times. The genes are TRBV29-1 and TRBJ2-1, with a tentative D call TRBD1 (5 bases). The germline V and J ends were trimmed by 4 bases and 1 base, with 14 bases remaining between them. The CDR3 length is 15 residues. Germline V CDR1 and CDR2: SQVTM, ANQGSEA. The chain's CDR3 is CSVVPPGKSYNEQFF. The DNA of the CDR3 is TGCAGCGTTGTACCCCCAGGGAAATCCTACAATGAGCAGTTCTTC.

There are many counts of this clonotype. The chain links TRBV6-5 to TRBJ2-3, with D possibly matching TRBD1 (6 bases). V was shortened by 4 bases and J by 4 bases, with 12 bases between the two germline ends. Germline V gene sequence: CDR1 MNHEY, CDR2 SVGAGI. The CDR3 is made up of 14 amino acids. In nucleotides, the CDR3 is TGTGCCAGCAGTTCGAACAGGGTCTCAGATACGCAGTATTTT. Translating gives CASSSNRVSDTQYF.

Many counts were recorded for this clonotype. The chain links TRBV6-5 to TRBJ2-5; 11 bases align to TRBD2. Germline V gene lookup returns CDR1 MNHEY and CDR2 SVGAGI. The V gene end was trimmed by 6 bases and the J gene end by 2 bases; junction bases not matched to a gene: 5. The CDR3 covers 15 residues. For the CDR3, the DNA is TGTGCCAGCAGGCCCGGGACTAGCGGTCAAGAGACCCAGTACTTC. Protein product: CASRPGTSGQETQYF.

This clonotype showed up many times. This sequence joins TRBV28 and TRBJ1-1; D is uncertain. The V and J ends lost 5 bases and 8 bases respectively, with 6 bases between them. The germline gives CDR1 MDHEN, CDR2 SYDVKM. This CDR3 comprises 10 residues. The CDR3 DNA is TGTGCCAGCAGTCACAACGAAGCTTTCTTT. Translation gives CASSHNEAFF.

Comment on this clonotype: A read error may explain this, as a much larger clone is one base away. The V gene is TRBV4-3, the J gene TRBJ1-2, with no clear D. The CDR3 loop spans 17 amino acids. The germline gives CDR1 LGHNA, CDR2 YSLEER. V was pared by 1 base and J by 0 bases, with 15 bases between. CDR3 loop: CASSQGRAGRTNYGYTF. CDR3 bases: TGCGCCAGCAGCCAAGGTAGGGCTGGCCGTACTAACTATGGCTACACCTTC.

This clonotype was picked up many times. The chain uses TRBV28 and TRBJ1-1, with D uncertain. Per germline, CDR1 MDHEN and CDR2 SYDVKM. V was trimmed by 8 bases and J by 2 bases, leaving 18 bases between them. The CDR3 has 15 amino acids. The CDR3 spells CASSSSWQINTEAFF. As DNA, the CDR3 is TGTGCCAGCTCCTCGTCTTGGCAGATCAACACTGAAGCTTTCTTT.

In this sample, this clonotype turned up once. A clone one base away is much larger, so this may be a read error. The chain joins TRBV12-3 or TRBV12-4 to TRBJ2-7, with 8 bases identical to TRBD2. This CDR3 contains 14 residues. CDR3 amino acids: CVSSSAGGPGVQYF. The CDR3 DNA reads as TGTGTCAGCAGTTCCGCGGGAGGCCCTGGGGTGCAGTACTTC.

On this clonotype itself: One base away lies a much larger clone, so this may be a sequencing read error. The J gene is TRBJ2-2, the V gene TRBV6-1; the match to TRBD2 covers 12 bases. This CDR3 spans 16 amino acids. Germline V gene data show CDR1 as MNHNS and CDR2 as SASEGT. The CDR3 bases are TGTGCCAGCAGTCCTAGCGGGGGGGCGAACACCGGGAAGCTGTTTTTT. This translates into CASSPSGGANTGKLFF.

This clonotype was counted between two and nine times. V is TRBV12-3 or TRBV12-4 and J is TRBJ2-7; 7 nucleotides line up with TRBD1. This CDR3 has 13 residues. Trimming took 5 bases from V and 5 from J; bases not matched to a gene: 6. DNA for the CDR3: TGTGCCAGCAGTCCTACGACAGGGCACGAGCAGTACTTC. It translates to CASSPTTGHEQYF.

This clonotype has ten or more counts. The genes are TRBV6-2 or TRBV6-3 and TRBJ2-7, with a weak D call TRBD2 (6 bases). CDR1 MNHEY and CDR2 SVGEGT come from the germline V gene. The V end lost 4 bases, the J end lost 6 bases, and 13 bases lay between the germline ends. CDR3 length: 13 amino acids. The CDR3 DNA follows: TGTGCCAGCAGTTCCGGGGGAAGGACCGAGCAGTACTTC. It yields the protein CASSSGGRTEQYF.